This T cell receptor beta chain was recovered during a study of post-analysis software for immune sequencing data. Study-level results: Compared against controls, patients with multiple sclerosis displayed significantly lower normalized Chao1 diversity. In patients, about 5 TRBV segments were more frequent than in controls, with TRBV5-6, TRBV5-1 and TRBV20-1 among them.

A note on this clonotype: The antigen is unknown.

J lost 6 bases, V lost 7 bases, and 11 bases had no gene match. The CDR3 spans 14 residues. Germline V gene sequence: CDR1 SQVTM, CDR2 ANQGSEA. Unique molecular identifiers were carried by the TCR beta cDNA libraries. TCRdb passed the PCR reads through MiXCR, listing each CDR3 protein once. The sample yields about 560,000 distinct CDR3 sequences, 44% seen once. The TCR sequence derives from a girl aged 5 to 17 with multiple sclerosis. The sample consisted of blood. V and J are TRBV29-1 and TRBJ2-3, with 9 nucleotides matching TRBD2. CDR3 in amino acids: CSAQGGREGDTQYF. The DNA for the CDR3 is TGCAGCGCCCAAGGCGGGAGGGAAGGGGATACGCAGTATTTT.